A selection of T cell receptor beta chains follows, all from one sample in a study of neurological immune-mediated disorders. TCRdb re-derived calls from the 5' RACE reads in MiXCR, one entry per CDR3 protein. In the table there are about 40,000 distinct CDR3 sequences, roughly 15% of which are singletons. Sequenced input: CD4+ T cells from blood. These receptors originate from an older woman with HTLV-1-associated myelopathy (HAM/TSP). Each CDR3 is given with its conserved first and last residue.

cdr3_aa: CASSITGQGPLGTEAFF
v_call: TRBV5-1
j_call: TRBJ1-1

cdr3_aa: CASSLQETNTGELFF
v_call: TRBV18
j_call: TRBJ2-2

cdr3_aa: CSALQASAGSPLHF
v_call: TRBV20-1
j_call: TRBJ1-6

cdr3_aa: CASSPAGEGTDTQYF
v_call: TRBV18
j_call: TRBJ2-3

cdr3_aa: CATRGLAGFGEQFF
v_call: TRBV24-1
j_call: TRBJ2-1

cdr3_aa: CASSGDEKLFF
v_call: TRBV2
j_call: TRBJ1-4

cdr3_aa: CSARDHRGPTEAFF
v_call: TRBV20-1
j_call: TRBJ1-1

cdr3_aa: CSARESMGWNSPLHF
v_call: TRBV20-1
j_call: TRBJ1-6

cdr3_aa: CASSEGGRIAFF
v_call: TRBV2
j_call: TRBJ1-1

cdr3_aa: CSARGRRGRGELFF
v_call: TRBV20-1
j_call: TRBJ1-4

cdr3_aa: CASSWSGGGTDTQYF
v_call: TRBV5-1
j_call: TRBJ2-3

cdr3_aa: CSARQGATNEKLFF
v_call: TRBV20-1
j_call: TRBJ1-4

cdr3_aa: CSARGQLNQPQHF
v_call: TRBV20-1
j_call: TRBJ1-5

cdr3_aa: CASSEPSGTGTYEQYF
v_call: TRBV18
j_call: TRBJ2-7

cdr3_aa: CASSYDSPHEQFF
v_call: TRBV6-2/TRBV6-3
j_call: TRBJ2-1

cdr3_aa: CAIPPGPGQGPSYNEQFF
v_call: TRBV7-9
j_call: TRBJ2-1

cdr3_aa: CASKGALNSPLHF
v_call: TRBV6-5
j_call: TRBJ1-6

cdr3_aa: CSAKWRHSYNEQFF
v_call: TRBV20-1
j_call: TRBJ2-1

cdr3_aa: CASSLEVHPTDTQYF
v_call: TRBV5-1
j_call: TRBJ2-3

cdr3_aa: CASSERGGTDTQYF
v_call: TRBV6-2/TRBV6-3
j_call: TRBJ2-3

cdr3_aa: CSASRDRRYEQYF
v_call: TRBV20-1
j_call: TRBJ2-7

cdr3_aa: CASSYSRDGQTQHF
v_call: TRBV2
j_call: TRBJ1-5

cdr3_aa: CSAETLANEQFF
v_call: TRBV20-1
j_call: TRBJ2-1

cdr3_aa: CASRRTGGRDGYTF
v_call: TRBV5-1
j_call: TRBJ1-2

cdr3_aa: CSAPSIADNEQFF
v_call: TRBV20-1
j_call: TRBJ2-1

cdr3_aa: CASSLDGVRGNTIYF
v_call: TRBV5-1
j_call: TRBJ1-3

cdr3_aa: CSARDLWGWTNSHTF
v_call: TRBV20-1
j_call: TRBJ1-2

cdr3_aa: CSARPRGTDTQYF
v_call: TRBV20-1
j_call: TRBJ2-3

cdr3_aa: CAISVGQGNSGNTIYF
v_call: TRBV10-3
j_call: TRBJ1-3